This note documents a single TCR beta chain sequence. Its recognized antigen is unknown. No base qualities exist here, and no much larger clone lies one base off it. The record originates from a study of T cell responses to AZD1222 COVID-19 vaccine (dated by TCRdb to 2020 to 2022). The study in broad terms: A total of approximately 240 trial participants underwent TCR sequencing, of whom around 210 had received two doses of AZD1222 and about 25 had received two doses of the MenACWY control vaccine. Trial participants were enrolled by age into subgroups of 18-55, 56-69 and 70-plus years, and approximately 150, 30 and 60 TCR-sequenced participants, respectively, were included in these subgroups.

The CDR3 regions of human TCRbeta chains were subjected to immunosequencing. Concerning the study's data processing: Repertoire TCRs were checked for matches against a reference library of SARS-CoV-2-specific TCRs that had been generated using the MIRA antigen-specificity platform. Breadth meant the fraction of unique TCRs that were SARS-CoV-2-associated, whereas depth meant the fraction of total T cells that were SARS-CoV-2-associated. Using the MIRA data, each spike-specific TCR was assigned both to the spike region to which the TCR was reactive and to a CD4 or CD8 class. Log10-transformed breadth and depth values were compared by one-way ANOVA with Sidak's multiple comparisons tests. What TCRdb holds here is the immuneACCESS table cut down to in-frame rearrangements. Part of the clones is not present; checked against another copy, under half of the missing clones reflect an unresolved V gene, and the others are unexplained. V and J calls and clone size are copied from that table; D and trimming were computed from the DNA. Present in this sample are roughly 150,000 clones, roughly 90% of which were seen just once. The ten largest clonotypes hold approximately 1.6% of the sample.

On the study overall, not on this receptor specifically: In the small 56-69-year group, the increase in depth fell short of significance, most likely because of low power. Most participants were white British and females outnumbered males, and the authors suggested that clonal diversity may have been underestimated. CD4 TCRs associated with the vaccine covered the entire spike protein, and the dominant responses were in regions 160-218 and 743-854. Epitopes outside the regions mutated in the B.1.351 and B.1.1.7 variants were reportedly recognized by nearly half of the unique spike-specific TCRs. Conclusions about previously exposed vaccinees are limited because only six or seven AZD1222 recipients were SARS-CoV-2 seropositive at baseline. A significant rise in spike-specific TCR breadth and depth was observed after two AZD1222 doses relative to day 0 and relative to MenACWY recipients. Because no samples from the day 14 peak response were available, repertoires could be characterized only after the peak T cell response.

V is shortened by 8 bases, J by 2 bases, and the region joining them spans 9 bases. According to the germline V gene, CDR1 reads MNHEY and CDR2 reads SVGAGI. The CDR3, cysteine through phenylalanine, is 12 amino acids long. The retained sequence is limited to the CDR3, 36 bases, with the frame set at the first base. The time point label on this specimen signifies: about 28 days (+/-7) after the second vaccine dose. AZD1222 recipients given second doses at about 4 weeks or at about 12 weeks were pooled, since spike-specific TCR depth and breadth were not found to differ between the two schedules. Vaccinee samples came from UK trials COV001 and COV002, including a single-blind randomized controlled phase 2/3 trial of AZD1222 (ChAdOx1 nCoV-19) in healthy adults. For TCRbeta chain sequencing, PBMC samples from trial participants were taken at day 0 and at day 28 after the second dose.

The sequences come from peripheral blood, collected 28 days after the second AZD1222 dose. The chain joins TRBV6-5 to TRBJ1-2; the D gene identity is not certain. The TCR originated in an adult who received the AZD1222 COVID-19 vaccine. The CDR3 protein is CASVGGNYGYTF. In nucleotide form, the sequence is TGTGCCAGCGTTGGCGGGAACTATGGCTACACCTTC.